The clone carrying this T cell receptor (beta chain) was observed a handful of times. The target antigen is unknown. This sample was taken from a study of cytomegalovirus exposure and HLA in healthy donors. The study, taken as a whole, reports: CMV serostatus was the only immune exposure information that was available. After further analysis at a later stage, 17,000 or so TCR beta sequences were associated with HLA alleles at 0.05 false discovery rate. DRB1 showed the most TCR associations and HLA-C the fewest in a later analysis, as rates varied by HLA locus. Some TCR beta chains (164 of them) were listed as cytomegalovirus-associated.

This CDR3 spans 15 amino acids. V was clipped by 5 bases and J by 2 bases; unmatched bases: 9. In germline, CDR1 is SEHNR, CDR2 FQNEAQ (reference sequence). It was with 60 Vbeta and 13 Jbeta primers that the PCR ran. Clones were sequenced by immunoSEQ multiplex PCR, and TCRdb holds only the in-frame ones, with some missing. The sample has tens of thousands of clones, 70% seen once. The chain joins TRBV7-9 to TRBJ2-7; 7 bases are a match to TRBD2. Sequenced material: PBMCs. The sequence came from a woman in her forties or fifties in good health and CMV-seropositive. In nucleotides, the CDR3 is TGTGCCAGCAGCCTACGGACTAGTGGGGCCTACGAGCAGTACTTC. This sequence encodes CASSLRTSGAYEQYF.